This entry lists 15 T cell receptor beta chains sequenced from one sample in a study of regulatory T cells in long-lasting Graves disease. For TCR beta, libraries came from iRepertoire HTBI primers and Arm-PCR of CDR3 regions. TCRdb ran MiXCR on the multiplex PCR reads and lists one entry per CDR3 protein. Here the sample spans more than 400,000 distinct CDR3 sequences, 16% being singletons. As to time point: newly diagnosed GD, antithyroid drugs for less than 3 months. PBMC RNA was the source of the TCR library. In addition, the sample was reused for a study of T cells in Graves' hyperthyroidism and ophthalmopathy.

This material consisted of peripheral blood mononuclear cells (PBMCs), taken at new diagnosis, from a patient treated with antithyroid drugs. These TCRs come from a man between 35 and 55 years old with Graves disease.

This clonotype has at least ten counts. This CDR3 reads CASSPRGRGGIYEQYF. The CDR3 DNA reads TGTGCCAGCAGTCCCAGAGGGCGGGGTGGGATTTACGAGCAGTACTTC. This chain links TRBV7-2 with TRBJ2-7; weak D call: TRBD2 (6 bases). Germline V gene lookup returns CDR1 SGHTA and CDR2 FQGNSA. V lost 6 bases to trimming and J lost 4 bases, with 22 bases between them. CDR3 length: 16 amino acids.

This clonotype has just a few counts. V is TRBV29-1 and J is TRBJ2-2, with D unclear. CDR1 and CDR2 from the germline V gene are SQVTM and ANQGSEA. This CDR3 has 14 amino acids. V shed 1 base and J shed 5 bases, with 11 bases lying between them. Here the CDR3 reads CSVEADVTTGELFF. CDR3 bases: TGCAGCGTTGAAGCAGACGTGACTACCGGGGAGCTGTTTTTT.

This clonotype was found a few times. The chain's CDR3 is CASSGTNGGKQFF. The CDR3 nucleotides read TGTGCCAGCAGTGGGACTAATGGGGGTAAGCAGTTCTTC. The chain couples TRBV2 to TRBJ2-1; D is perhaps TRBD2 (6 bases). With 4 bases removed from V and 11 bases from J, the gap between germline ends came to 15 bases. This CDR3 spans 13 amino acids. Germline V lookup: CDR1 SNHLY, CDR2 FYNNEI.

The gene calls are TRBV7-2 and TRBJ2-7; no definite D call. Germline-derived CDR1 and CDR2 are SGHTA and FQGNSA. The CDR3 contains 12 residues. Trimming stripped 5 bases from V and 4 bases from J, with 9 bases between. The chain's CDR3 is CASSPQRYEQYF. CDR3 nucleotide sequence: TGTGCCAGCAGCCCTCAACGGTACGAGCAGTACTTC.

This sequence joins TRBV4-2 and TRBJ1-3; a possible D gene is TRBD1 (5 bases). CDR3 length equals 17 residues. Germline V CDR1 and CDR2: LGHNA, YNFKEQ. V dropped 1 base and J dropped 1 base, with 14 bases sitting between them. CDR3 sequence: CASSQAPGGVSGNTIYF. The DNA of the CDR3 is TGTGCCAGCAGCCAAGCCCCGGGGGGAGTGTCTGGAAACACCATATATTTT.

This clonotype has just a few counts. The V call is TRBV20-1, the J call TRBJ1-3; possibly TRBD1 for D (5 bases). Germline CDR1 and CDR2: DFQATT and SNEGSKA (reference sequence). This CDR3 region has 17 residues. Trimming took 5 bases from V and 0 from J, leaving 20 bases between them. Written as DNA, the CDR3 is TGCAGTGCTCGACCCCGGGACGCATCCTACTCTGGAAACACCATATATTTT. It codes for CSARPRDASYSGNTIYF.

This clonotype appeared many times. V gene TRBV6-1 combines with J gene TRBJ2-5; no definite D call. The CDR3 extends over 13 amino acids. V lost 5 bases and J 2 bases, leaving 9 bases between the germline ends. Germline assignment: CDR1 MNHNS and CDR2 SASEGT. The CDR3 DNA reads TGTGCCAGCAGTCGATTGGGACAAGAGACCCAGTACTTC. Translated, it gives CASSRLGQETQYF.

The gene calls are TRBV28 and TRBJ2-3; 7 bases map to TRBD1. Trimming removed 6 bases from V and 4 bases from J; junction bases left unmatched: 7. The CDR3 consists of 14 residues. The germline V gene encodes CDR1 MDHEN and CDR2 SYDVKM. This chain's CDR3 is CASRTLTGADTQYF. The CDR3, as DNA: TGTGCCAGCAGAACTTTAACAGGGGCAGATACGCAGTATTTT.

The chain links TRBV27 to TRBJ2-7; no clear D. V lost 6 bases to trimming and J lost 1 base, with 16 bases between them. This CDR3 region has 15 residues. In germline, CDR1 is MNHEY, CDR2 SMNVEV (reference sequence). The CDR3 region has the DNA TGTGCCAGCAGCCCCCTTGAAAAGTCGTCCTACGAGCAGTACTTC. It translates to CASSPLEKSSYEQYF.

This clonotype was found many times. The V gene is TRBV20-1, the J gene TRBJ2-7, with unresolved D. This CDR3 has 16 amino acids. The germline gives CDR1 DFQATT, CDR2 SNEGSKA (reference sequence). Trimming cost V 3 bases and J 0 bases, with 18 bases left between them. The CDR3 here is CSARAPHGAYSYEQYF. The DNA of the CDR3 is TGCAGTGCTAGGGCTCCCCACGGCGCATACTCCTACGAGCAGTACTTC.

This clonotype was detected ten times or more. This rearrangement joins TRBV28 to TRBJ2-7, with D possibly matching TRBD2 (6 bases). V was clipped by 5 bases and J by 9 bases, with 14 bases between them. This CDR3 has 12 amino acids. Germline V lookup: CDR1 MDHEN, CDR2 SYDVKM. CDR3: CASSPLAETQYF. Written as DNA, the CDR3 is TGTGCCAGCAGTCCACTAGCCGAAACGCAGTACTTC.

The V and J genes are TRBV2 and TRBJ2-5; 10 nucleotides agree with TRBD2. CDR1 is SNHLY and CDR2 is FYNNEI in the germline V gene. The CDR3 is made up of 14 amino acids. Germline trimming cut 6 bases from V and 3 bases from J; bases unmatched to any gene: 4. The CDR3 nucleotides read TGTGCCAGCAGCCCGGGACTAGCGAAAGAGACCCAGTACTTC. Residues: CASSPGLAKETQYF.

At least ten counts were recorded for this clonotype. This CDR3 is CASSPAPGGETQYF. The CDR3 bases are TGTGCCAGCAGCCCGGCCCCGGGAGGAGAGACCCAGTACTTC. The chain links TRBV11-2 to TRBJ2-5; 7 bases are shared with TRBD2. Germline loops: CDR1 SGHAT, CDR2 FQNNGV. The junction had 7 bases not matched to a gene; V was cut back by 5 bases and J by 4 bases. The CDR3 runs to 14 residues.

The chain recombines TRBV9 with TRBJ2-7; D perhaps matches TRBD1 (5 bases). The V end was cut by 2 bases, the J end by 7 bases, with 19 bases between. The germline V gene encodes CDR1 SGDLS and CDR2 YYNGEE. The CDR3 covers 15 residues. CDR3 nucleotide sequence: TGTGCCAGCAGCGTCGACGGGCCCCCCTCAGGGGAGCAGTACTTC. The encoded protein is CASSVDGPPSGEQYF. Together with reference TRBV9 and TRBJ2-7, the CDR3 gives the full variable domain: DSGVTQTPKHLITATGQRVTLRCSPRSGDLSVYWYQQSLDQGLQFLIQYYNGEERAKGNILERFSAQQFPDLHSELNLSSLELGDSALYFCASSVDGPPSGEQYFGPGTRLTVT.

This clonotype was seen at least ten times. The chain employs TRBV12-3 or TRBV12-4 and TRBJ2-7; no firm D call. Trimming shortened V by 6 bases and J by 1 base, and 10 bases separated the two germline ends. CDR3 length equals 13 residues. CDR3 in amino acids: CASRSVPSYEQYF. The CDR3 bases are TGTGCCAGCAGGTCGGTCCCTTCCTACGAGCAGTACTTC.